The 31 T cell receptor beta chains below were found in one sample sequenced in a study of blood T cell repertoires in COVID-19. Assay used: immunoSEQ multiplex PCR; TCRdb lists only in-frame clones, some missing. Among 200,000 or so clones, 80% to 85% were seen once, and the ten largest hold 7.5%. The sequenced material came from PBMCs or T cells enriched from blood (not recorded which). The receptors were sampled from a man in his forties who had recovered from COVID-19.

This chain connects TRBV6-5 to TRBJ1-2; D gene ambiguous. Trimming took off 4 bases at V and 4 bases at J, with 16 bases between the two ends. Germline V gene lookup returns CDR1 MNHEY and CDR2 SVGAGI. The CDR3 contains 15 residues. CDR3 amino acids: CASSSPTRGGYGYTF. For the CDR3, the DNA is TGTGCCAGCAGTTCTCCTACTCGGGGTGGCTATGGCTACACCTTC.

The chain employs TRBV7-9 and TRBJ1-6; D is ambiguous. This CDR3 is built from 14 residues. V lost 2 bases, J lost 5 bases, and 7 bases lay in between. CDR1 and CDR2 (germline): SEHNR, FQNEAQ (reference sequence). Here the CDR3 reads CASSLYGDNSPLHF. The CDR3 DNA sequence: TGTGCCAGCAGCTTATACGGGGATAATTCACCCCTCCACTTT.

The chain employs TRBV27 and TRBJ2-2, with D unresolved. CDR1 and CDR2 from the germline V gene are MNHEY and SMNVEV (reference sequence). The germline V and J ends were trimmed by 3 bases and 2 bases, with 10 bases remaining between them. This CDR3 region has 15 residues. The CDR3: CASSLEQLNTGELFF. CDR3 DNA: TGTGCCAGCAGTTTGGAGCAGCTCAACACCGGGGAGCTGTTTTTT.

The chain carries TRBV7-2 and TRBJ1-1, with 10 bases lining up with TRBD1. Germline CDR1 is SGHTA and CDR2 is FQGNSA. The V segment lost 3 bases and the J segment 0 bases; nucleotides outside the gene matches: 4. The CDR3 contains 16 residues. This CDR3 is CASSFGTGALNTEAFF. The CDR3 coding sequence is TGTGCCAGCAGCTTCGGGACAGGGGCCTTGAACACTGAAGCTTTCTTT.

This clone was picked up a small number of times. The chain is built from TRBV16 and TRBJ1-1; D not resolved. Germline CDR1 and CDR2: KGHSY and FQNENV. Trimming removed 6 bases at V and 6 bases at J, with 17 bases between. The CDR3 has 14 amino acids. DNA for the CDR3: TGTGCCAGCAGAGCTACTATCCGGGAGGCTGAAGCTTTCTTT. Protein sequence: CASRATIREAEAFF.

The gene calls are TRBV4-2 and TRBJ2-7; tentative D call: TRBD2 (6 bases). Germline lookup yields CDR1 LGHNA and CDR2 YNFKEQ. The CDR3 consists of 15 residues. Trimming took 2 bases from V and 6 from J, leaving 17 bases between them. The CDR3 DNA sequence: TGTGCCAGCAGCCAACCTGGGGGGTCAGGGCTCGAGCAGTACTTC. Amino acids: CASSQPGGSGLEQYF.

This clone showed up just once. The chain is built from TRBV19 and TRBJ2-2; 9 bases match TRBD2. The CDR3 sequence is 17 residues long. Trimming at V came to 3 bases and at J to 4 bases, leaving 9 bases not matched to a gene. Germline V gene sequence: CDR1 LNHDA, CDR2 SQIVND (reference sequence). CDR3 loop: CASSMVTSGYITGELFF. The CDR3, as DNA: TGTGCCAGTAGTATGGTGACTAGCGGTTACATCACCGGGGAGCTGTTTTTT.

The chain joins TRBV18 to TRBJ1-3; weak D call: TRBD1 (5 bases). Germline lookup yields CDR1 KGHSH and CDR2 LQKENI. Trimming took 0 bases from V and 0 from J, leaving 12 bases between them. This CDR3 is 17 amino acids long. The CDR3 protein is CASSPPTGTTSGNTIYF. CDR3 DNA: TGTGCCAGCTCACCACCTACGGGGACTACCTCTGGAAACACCATATATTTT.

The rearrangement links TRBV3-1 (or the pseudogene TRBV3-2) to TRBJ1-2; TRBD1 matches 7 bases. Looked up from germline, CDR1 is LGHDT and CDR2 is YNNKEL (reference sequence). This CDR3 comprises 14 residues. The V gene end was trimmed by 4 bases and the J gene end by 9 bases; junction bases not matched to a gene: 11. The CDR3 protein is CASSLRQGSYSYTF. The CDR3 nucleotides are TGTGCCAGCAGCCTCCGACAGGGTAGCTACAGCTACACCTTC.

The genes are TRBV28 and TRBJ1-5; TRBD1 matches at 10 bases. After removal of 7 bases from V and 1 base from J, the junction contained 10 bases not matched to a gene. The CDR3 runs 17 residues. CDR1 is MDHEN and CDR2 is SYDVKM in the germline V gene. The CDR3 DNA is TGTGCCAGCACCAAGGGACAGGGGTTTAGAAGCAATCAGCCCCAGCATTTT. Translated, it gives CASTKGQGFRSNQPQHF.

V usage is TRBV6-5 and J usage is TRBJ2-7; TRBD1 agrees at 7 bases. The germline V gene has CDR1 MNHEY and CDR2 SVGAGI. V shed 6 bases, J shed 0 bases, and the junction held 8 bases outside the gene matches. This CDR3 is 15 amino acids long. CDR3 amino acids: CASRVDTGDSYEQYF. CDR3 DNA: TGTGCCAGCAGAGTCGATACAGGGGACTCCTACGAGCAGTACTTC.

CDR3 sequence: CASSLCRDSAYQPQHF. For the CDR3, the DNA is TGTGCCAGCAGCCTCTGCCGGGACAGCGCATATCAGCCCCAGCATTTT. The chain links TRBV21-1 to TRBJ1-5; TRBD1 is the table's D call and was not checked against the DNA. TRBV21-1 is listed as a pseudogene. The CDR3 is 16 residues long.

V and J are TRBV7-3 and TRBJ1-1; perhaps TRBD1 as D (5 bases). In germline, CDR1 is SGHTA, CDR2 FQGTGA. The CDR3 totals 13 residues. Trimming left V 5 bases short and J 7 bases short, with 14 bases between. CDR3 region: CASSPSRGVEAFF. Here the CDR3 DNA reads TGTGCCAGCAGCCCCTCCCGGGGGGTTGAAGCTTTCTTT.

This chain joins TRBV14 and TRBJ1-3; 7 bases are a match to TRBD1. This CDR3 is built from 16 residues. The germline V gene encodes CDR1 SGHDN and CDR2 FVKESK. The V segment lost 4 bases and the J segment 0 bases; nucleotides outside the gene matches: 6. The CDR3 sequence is CASSPRGASSGNTIYF. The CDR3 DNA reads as TGTGCCAGCAGCCCCAGGGGGGCCTCCTCTGGAAACACCATATATTTT.

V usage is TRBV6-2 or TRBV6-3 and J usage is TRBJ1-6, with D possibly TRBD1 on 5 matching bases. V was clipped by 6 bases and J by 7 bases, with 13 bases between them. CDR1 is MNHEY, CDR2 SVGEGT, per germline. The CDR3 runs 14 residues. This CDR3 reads CASSRDSANSPLHF. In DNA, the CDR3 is TGTGCCAGCAGCCGGGACTCCGCGAATTCACCCCTCCACTTT.

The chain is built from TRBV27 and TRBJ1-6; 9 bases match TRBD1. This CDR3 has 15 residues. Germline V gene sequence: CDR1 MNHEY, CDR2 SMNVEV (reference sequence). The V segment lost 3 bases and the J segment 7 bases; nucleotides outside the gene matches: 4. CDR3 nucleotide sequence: TGTGCCAGCAGTTTGGGACAGGGCGCGAATTCACCCCTCCACTTT. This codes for CASSLGQGANSPLHF.

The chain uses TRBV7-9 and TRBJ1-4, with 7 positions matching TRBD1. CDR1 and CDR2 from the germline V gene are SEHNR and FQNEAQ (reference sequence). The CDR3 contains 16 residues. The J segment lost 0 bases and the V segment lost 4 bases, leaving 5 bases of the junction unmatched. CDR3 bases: TGTGCCAGCAGCTCGAGACAGGGCACAACTAATGAAAAACTGTTTTTT. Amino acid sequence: CASSSRQGTTNEKLFF. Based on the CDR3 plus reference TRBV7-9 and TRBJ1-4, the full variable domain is DTGVSQNPRHKITKRGQNVTFRCDPISEHNRLYWYRQTLGQGPEFLTYFQNEAQLEKSRLLSDRFSAERPKGSFSTLEIQRTEQGDSAMYLCASSSRQGTTNEKLFFGSGTQLSVL.

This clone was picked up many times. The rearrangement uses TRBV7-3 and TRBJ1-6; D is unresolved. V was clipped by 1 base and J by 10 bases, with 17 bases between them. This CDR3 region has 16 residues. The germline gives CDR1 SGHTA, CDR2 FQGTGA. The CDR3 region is CASSLIGPPASSPLHF. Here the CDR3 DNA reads TGTGCCAGCAGCTTAATTGGTCCCCCCGCTAGCTCACCCCTCCACTTT.

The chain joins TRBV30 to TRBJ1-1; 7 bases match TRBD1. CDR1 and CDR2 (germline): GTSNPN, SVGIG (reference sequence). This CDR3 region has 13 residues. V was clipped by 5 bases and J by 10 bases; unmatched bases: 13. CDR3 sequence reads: CAWGTDRAWRAFF. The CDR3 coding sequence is TGTGCCTGGGGCACTGACAGGGCGTGGAGAGCTTTCTTT. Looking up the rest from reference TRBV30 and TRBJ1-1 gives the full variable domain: SQTIHQWPATLVQPVGSPLSLECTVEGTSNPNLYWYRQAAGRGLQLLFYSVGIGQISSEVPQNLSASRPQDRQFILSSKKLLLSDSGFYLCAWGTDRAWRAFFGQGTRLTVV.

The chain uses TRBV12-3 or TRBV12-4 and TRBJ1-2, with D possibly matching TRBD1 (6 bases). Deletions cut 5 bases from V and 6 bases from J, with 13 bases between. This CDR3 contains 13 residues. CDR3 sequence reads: CASSVTGRNGYTF. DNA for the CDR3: TGTGCCAGCAGTGTAACAGGGCGCAATGGCTACACCTTC.

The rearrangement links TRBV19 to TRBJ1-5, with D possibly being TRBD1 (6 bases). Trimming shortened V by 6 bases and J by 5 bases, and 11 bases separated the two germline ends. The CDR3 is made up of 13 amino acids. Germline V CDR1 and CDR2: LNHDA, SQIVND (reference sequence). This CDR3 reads CASRRTAHQPQHF. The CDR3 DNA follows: TGTGCCAGTAGACGGACAGCTCATCAGCCCCAGCATTTT.

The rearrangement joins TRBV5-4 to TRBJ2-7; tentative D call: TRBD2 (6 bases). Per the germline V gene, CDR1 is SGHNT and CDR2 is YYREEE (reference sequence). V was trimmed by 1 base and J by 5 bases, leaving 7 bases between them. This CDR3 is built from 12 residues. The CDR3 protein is CASSLWGDEQYF. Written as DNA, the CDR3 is TGTGCCAGCAGCTTGTGGGGGGACGAGCAGTACTTC.

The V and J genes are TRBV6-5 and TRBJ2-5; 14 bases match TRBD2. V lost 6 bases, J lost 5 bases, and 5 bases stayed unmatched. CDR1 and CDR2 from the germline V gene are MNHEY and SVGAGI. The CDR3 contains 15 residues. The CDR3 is CASSQTSGGAETQYF. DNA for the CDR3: TGTGCCAGCAGCCAGACTAGCGGGGGGGCGGAGACCCAGTACTTC.

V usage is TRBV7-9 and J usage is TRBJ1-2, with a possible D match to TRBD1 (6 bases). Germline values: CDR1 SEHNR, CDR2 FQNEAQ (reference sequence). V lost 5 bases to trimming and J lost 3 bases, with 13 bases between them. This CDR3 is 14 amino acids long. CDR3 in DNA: TGTGCCAGCAGCACGCCCTACAGGGACTATGGCTACACCTTC. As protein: CASSTPYRDYGYTF.

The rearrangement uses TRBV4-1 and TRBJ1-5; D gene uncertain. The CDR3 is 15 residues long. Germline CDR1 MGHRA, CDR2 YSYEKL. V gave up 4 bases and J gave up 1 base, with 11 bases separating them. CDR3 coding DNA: TGCGCCAGCAGCCCGACATTTCGGAGCAATCAGCCCCAGCATTTT. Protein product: CASSPTFRSNQPQHF.

CDR3 amino acids: CASSQGMRQPQHF. DNA for the CDR3: TGCGCCAGCAGCCAAGGTATGAGGCAGCCCCAGCATTTT. The chain carries TRBV4-3 and TRBJ1-5; no definite D call. Germline lookup yields CDR1 LGHNA and CDR2 YSLEER. CDR3 length: 13 amino acids. With 1 base removed from V and 7 bases from J, the gap between germline ends came to 8 bases.

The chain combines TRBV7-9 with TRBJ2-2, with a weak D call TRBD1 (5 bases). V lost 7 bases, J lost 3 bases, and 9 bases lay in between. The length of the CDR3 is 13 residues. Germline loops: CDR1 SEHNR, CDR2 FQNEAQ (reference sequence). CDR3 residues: CASTDSDTGELFF. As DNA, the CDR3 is TGTGCCAGCACCGACAGCGACACCGGGGAGCTGTTTTTT.

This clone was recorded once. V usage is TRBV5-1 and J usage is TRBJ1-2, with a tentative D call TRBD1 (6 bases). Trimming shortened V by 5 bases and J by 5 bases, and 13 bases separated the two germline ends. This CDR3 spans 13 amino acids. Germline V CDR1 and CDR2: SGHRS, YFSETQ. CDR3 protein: CASRGLDRYGYTF. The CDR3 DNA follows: TGCGCCAGCAGGGGCTTGGACAGATATGGCTACACCTTC.

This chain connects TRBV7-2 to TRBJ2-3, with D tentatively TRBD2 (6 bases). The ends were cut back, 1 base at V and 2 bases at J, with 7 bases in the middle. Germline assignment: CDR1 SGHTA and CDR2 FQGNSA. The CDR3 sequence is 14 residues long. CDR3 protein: CASSLGDFTDTQYF. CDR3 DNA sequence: TGTGCCAGCAGCTTAGGGGACTTCACAGATACGCAGTATTTT.

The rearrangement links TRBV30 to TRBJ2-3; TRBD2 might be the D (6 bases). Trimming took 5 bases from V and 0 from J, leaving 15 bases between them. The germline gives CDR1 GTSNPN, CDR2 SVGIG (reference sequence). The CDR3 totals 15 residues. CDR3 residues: CAWAIHAGSTDTQYF. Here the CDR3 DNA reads TGTGCCTGGGCTATCCATGCGGGGAGCACAGATACGCAGTATTTT.

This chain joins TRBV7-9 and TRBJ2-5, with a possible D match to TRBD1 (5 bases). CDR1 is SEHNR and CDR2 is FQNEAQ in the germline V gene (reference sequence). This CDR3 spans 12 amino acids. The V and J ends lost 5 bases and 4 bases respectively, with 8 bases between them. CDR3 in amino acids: CASSATGETQYF. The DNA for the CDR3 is TGTGCCAGCAGCGCCACAGGAGAGACCCAGTACTTC. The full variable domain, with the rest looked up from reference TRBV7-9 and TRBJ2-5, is DTGVSQNPRHKITKRGQNVTFRCDPISEHNRLYWYRQTLGQGPEFLTYFQNEAQLEKSRLLSDRFSAERPKGSFSTLEIQRTEQGDSAMYLCASSATGETQYFGPGTRLLVL.